The 22 T cell receptor beta chains in this list originate from one sample, sequenced in a study of blood T cells in healthy people across ages. Through a sample-barcoded 5' primer and a J-beta primer mix, a second PCR was run for 7 to 11 cycles. Each CDR3 protein is one row after TCRdb ran MiXCR on the 5' RACE reads. Among 1.5 million to 2 million distinct CDR3 sequences, just under 50% were seen once, and the ten largest hold roughly 2.1%. The sequenced sample was blood. Every receptor here comes from a middle-aged woman in good health.

This clonotype was detected only a few times. This chain joins TRBV7-3 and TRBJ2-5; a possible D gene is TRBD2 (5 bases). There are 14 residues in the CDR3. Germline V gene sequence: CDR1 SGHTA, CDR2 FQGTGA. V was trimmed by 7 bases and J by 5 bases, leaving 17 bases between them. This CDR3 reads CASTPSYTGETQYF. In DNA form, the CDR3 reads TGTGCCAGCACCCCAAGTTACACGGGGGAGACCCAGTACTTC.

This chain links TRBV9 with TRBJ1-2, with TRBD1 as a possible D gene (6 bases). The CDR3 loop spans 14 amino acids. In germline, CDR1 is SGDLS, CDR2 YYNGEE. The V end was cut by 0 bases, the J end by 4 bases, with 10 bases between. CDR3 sequence: CASSVGETGYGYTF. Written as DNA, the CDR3 is TGTGCCAGCAGCGTAGGTGAGACAGGCTATGGCTACACCTTC.

This rearrangement joins TRBV6-1 to TRBJ2-1; 11 bases agree with TRBD2. The ends lost 6 bases at V and 4 bases at J; junction bases unmatched: 20. Germline V lookup: CDR1 MNHNS, CDR2 SASEGT. The CDR3 covers 20 residues. This CDR3 is CASSSIPGLAAHPKYNEQFF. In nucleotides, the CDR3 is TGTGCCAGCAGCTCTATACCGGGACTAGCGGCCCACCCTAAGTACAATGAGCAGTTCTTC.

The table lists this clonotype with a few counts. CDR3 region: CASSAIQGSNEQFF. DNA of the CDR3: TGTGCCAGCAGTGCGATACAAGGCAGCAATGAGCAGTTCTTC. The V call is TRBV6-4, the J call TRBJ2-1; no definite D call. The germline V gene encodes CDR1 MRHNA and CDR2 SNTAGT. The CDR3 is made up of 14 amino acids. Trimming took off 4 bases at V and 6 bases at J, with 13 bases between the two ends.

The chain employs TRBV28 and TRBJ2-7, with TRBD2 identical over 10 bases. The CDR3 sequence is 15 residues long. Unmatched junction bases numbered 9, after V lost 7 bases and J lost 3 bases. Germline V gives CDR1 MDHEN, CDR2 SYDVKM. The CDR3 DNA sequence: TGTGCCAGCACTGAATCTAGCGGGGGAAGCTACGAGCAGTACTTC. This codes for CASTESSGGSYEQYF. Full variable domain (outside the CDR3, taken from reference TRBV28 and TRBJ2-7): DVKVTQSSRYLVKRTGEKVFLECVQDMDHENMFWYRQDPGLGLRLIYFSYDVKMKEKGDIPEGYSVSREKKERFSLILESASTNQTSMYLCASTESSGGSYEQYFGPGTRLTVT.

In its sample, this clonotype was seen once. The chain combines TRBV12-3 or TRBV12-4 with TRBJ1-5; D might be TRBD1 (5 bases). The V end was cut by 7 bases, the J end by 3 bases, with 10 bases between. The CDR3 has 13 residues. CDR3 sequence: CASTLGDNQPQHF. The CDR3 DNA sequence: TGTGCCAGCACCCTGGGGGACAATCAGCCCCAGCATTTT.

The chain combines TRBV15 with TRBJ2-3, with a tentative D call TRBD2 (6 bases). CDR1 is LNHNV and CDR2 is YYDKDF in the germline V gene (reference sequence). The V and J ends lost 3 bases and 3 bases respectively, with 13 bases between them. This CDR3 has 15 amino acids. The DNA for the CDR3 is TGTGCCACCAGCAGTCCGGGGGACCCTACAGATACGCAGTATTTT. Translated: CATSSPGDPTDTQYF.

The CDR3 DNA reads TGTGCCAGCAGCCCTACAGGGGAACTAGTCACAGATACGCAGTATTTT. This sequence encodes CASSPTGELVTDTQYF. The V and J genes are TRBV9 and TRBJ2-3, with 7 bases that match TRBD1. J was trimmed by 2 bases and V by 4 bases; bases with no gene match: 10. This CDR3 contains 16 residues. The germline gives CDR1 SGDLS, CDR2 YYNGEE.

The V gene is TRBV20-1, the J gene TRBJ1-5; TRBD1 might be the D (5 bases). V lost 0 bases and J lost 4, with 10 bases in between. The length of the CDR3 is 14 residues. From germline, CDR1 is DFQATT and CDR2 SNEGSKA (reference sequence). The CDR3 loop is CSARDISGNQPQHF. The CDR3 coding sequence is TGCAGTGCTAGAGATATTTCAGGGAATCAGCCCCAGCATTTT.

The V and J genes are TRBV27 and TRBJ2-3; TRBD2 might be the D (6 bases). The CDR3 covers 17 residues. Trimming removed 2 bases at V and 1 base at J, with 16 bases between. Germline loops: CDR1 MNHEY, CDR2 SMNVEV (reference sequence). CDR3 nucleotide sequence: TGTGCCAGCAGTTTAATTCTCCGTACGGGGGGCACAGATACGCAGTATTTT. It is translated as CASSLILRTGGTDTQYF.

The chain joins TRBV12-3 or TRBV12-4 to TRBJ1-2; maybe TRBD1 (6 bases). Between the trimmed V and J ends, which lost 5 bases and 8 bases, there was a span of 15 bases. This CDR3 comprises 13 residues. The CDR3 region is CASSATGNRGYTF. CDR3 coding DNA: TGTGCCAGCAGTGCTACAGGGAATCGGGGCTACACCTTC.

The chain has TRBV20-1 and TRBJ1-2, with D possibly matching TRBD1 (5 bases). This CDR3 spans 16 amino acids. V was trimmed by 8 bases and J by 2 bases, leaving 24 bases between them. The germline V gene has CDR1 DFQATT and CDR2 SNEGSKA (reference sequence). In DNA, the CDR3 is TGCAGTACAGCCCAACACCCGGGGCTAACGAACTATGGCTACACCTTC. As protein: CSTAQHPGLTNYGYTF.

The V call is TRBV13, the J call TRBJ2-4; TRBD2 might be the D (5 bases). The CDR3 covers 15 residues. The ends were cut back, 5 bases at V and 0 bases at J, with 11 bases in the middle. Germline values: CDR1 PRHDT, CDR2 FYEKMQ (reference sequence). The CDR3 loop reads CASSPPEGAKNIQYF. The CDR3 DNA reads as TGTGCCAGCAGCCCACCCGAGGGAGCCAAAAACATTCAGTACTTC.

This clonotype appeared once. The rearrangement links TRBV24-1 to TRBJ2-5; 7 bases line up with TRBD1. Per the germline V gene, CDR1 is KGHDR and CDR2 is SFDVKD. The V segment lost 4 bases and the J segment 1 base; nucleotides outside the gene matches: 5. The CDR3 extends over 15 amino acids. The CDR3 spells CATSDGTAIQETQYF. CDR3 in DNA: TGTGCCACCAGTGACGGGACAGCAATCCAAGAGACCCAGTACTTC.

The chain is built from TRBV15 and TRBJ2-4; 7 bases agree with TRBD2. This CDR3 spans 12 amino acids. Germline values: CDR1 LNHNV, CDR2 YYDKDF (reference sequence). The trim removed 3 bases at V and 15 bases at J, leaving 8 bases unmatched. CDR3 sequence reads: CATSREGRERYF. The CDR3 DNA reads as TGTGCCACCAGCAGGGAAGGGCGGGAGCGGTACTTC.

The chain carries TRBV7-2 and TRBJ2-1, with D possibly matching TRBD1 (6 bases). CDR3 size: 17 residues. V lost 5 bases and J 0 bases, leaving 17 bases between the germline ends. Germline loops: CDR1 SGHTA, CDR2 FQGNSA. The chain's CDR3 is CASSRLSGAGSYNEQFF. CDR3 in DNA: TGTGCCAGCAGCCGCCTCTCAGGGGCTGGCTCCTACAATGAGCAGTTCTTC.

J is TRBJ2-7 and V is TRBV5-1, with 12 bases that match TRBD1. Germline V CDR1 and CDR2: SGHRS, YFSETQ. The V and J ends lost 4 bases and 6 bases, in that order; junction bases with no gene match: 8. The CDR3 sequence is 15 residues long. The CDR3 region has the DNA TGCGCCAGCAGCCACCCCGGGACAGGGGGCAGCGAGCAGTACTTC. It translates to CASSHPGTGGSEQYF.

The chain couples TRBV29-1 to TRBJ1-4; D remains ambiguous. There are 13 residues in the CDR3. Trimming stripped 3 bases from V and 8 bases from J, with 13 bases between. Germline lookup yields CDR1 SQVTM and CDR2 ANQGSEA. CDR3 residues: CSVEGSPREKLFF. CDR3 bases: TGCAGCGTTGAGGGTTCCCCTAGAGAAAAACTGTTTTTT. Filled out from reference TRBV29-1 and TRBJ1-4, the complete variable domain reads SAVISQKPSRDICQRGTSLTIQCQVDSQVTMMFWYRQQPGQSLTLIATANQGSEATYESGFVIDKFPISRPNLTFSTLTVSNMSPEDSSIYLCSVEGSPREKLFFGSGTQLSVL.

This clonotype showed up just a few times. V and J are TRBV5-1 and TRBJ1-1; 7 nucleotides line up with TRBD1. The germline gives CDR1 SGHRS, CDR2 YFSETQ. This CDR3 is built from 16 residues. Trimming at V came to 0 bases and at J to 1 base, leaving 6 bases not matched to a gene. In DNA form, the CDR3 reads TGCGCCAGCAGCTTGGTAGAGACAGGGAAGAACACTGAAGCTTTCTTT. It codes for CASSLVETGKNTEAFF. Full variable domain (rest looked up from reference TRBV5-1 and TRBJ1-1): KAGVTQTPRYLIKTRGQQVTLSCSPISGHRSVSWYQQTPGQGLQFLFEYFSETQRNKGNFPGRFSGRQFSNSRSEMNVSTLELGDSALYLCASSLVETGKNTEAFFGQGTRLTVV.

This clonotype came up a few times. The chain uses TRBV29-1 and TRBJ2-3, with unresolved D. The V and J ends lost 8 bases and 0 bases respectively, with 6 bases between them. The germline gives CDR1 SQVTM, CDR2 ANQGSEA. The CDR3 runs to 11 residues. CDR3 nucleotides: TGCAGCACCTCTAGCACAGATACGCAGTATTTT. This codes for CSTSSTDTQYF.

In its sample, this clonotype was seen a few times. The V call is TRBV12-3 or TRBV12-4, the J call TRBJ2-7; perhaps TRBD2 as D (6 bases). The CDR3 spans 12 residues. V lost 7 bases, J lost 9 bases, and 16 bases lay in between. CDR3 sequence (DNA): TGTGCCAGCACCCACGGGGGTTCAACGCAGTACTTC. Amino acid sequence: CASTHGGSTQYF.

In this sample, this clonotype turned up once. V gene TRBV10-3 combines with J gene TRBJ1-2; D is undetermined. Trimming left V 3 bases short and J 1 base short, with 18 bases between. CDR1 and CDR2 (germline): ENHRY, SYGVKD. This CDR3 spans 17 amino acids. CDR3 coding DNA: TGTGCCATCAGTGAAACCCTCCGGATAGAACTTAACTATGGCTACACCTTC. Its translation: CAISETLRIELNYGYTF.